This record looks at one TCR beta chain sequence and its context. Its antigen remains unknown. The naive CD8 fraction comprised CD45RO-negative cells positively selected for CCR7 and excluded terminally differentiated effector memory CD45RA+ cells. CDR3 size: 15 residues. The germline gives CDR1 SGDLS, CDR2 YYNGEE. V gave up 1 base and J gave up 0 bases, with 11 bases separating them. These data belong to a study of shared clonotypes between healthy human individuals. Study-wide points: A handful of donors held about 5% of naive CD4 clonotypes in common.

Clones were sequenced by immunoSEQ multiplex PCR, and TCRdb holds only the in-frame ones, with some missing. The sample shows around 1.9 million clones, 80% to 95% of them seen only once. The source is a man aged 18 to 29 in good health. Some clones in this sample may be carry-over from other donors' samples. This chain uses TRBV9 with TRBJ2-7; no clear D. The sequencing sample was made of naive CD8+ T cells from PBMCs. This chain's CDR3 is CASSVSWWDSYEQYF. The CDR3 coding sequence is TGTGCCAGCAGCGTATCTTGGTGGGACTCCTACGAGCAGTACTTC. The full variable domain, completed using reference TRBV9 and TRBJ2-7, is DSGVTQTPKHLITATGQRVTLRCSPRSGDLSVYWYQQSLDQGLQFLIQYYNGEERAKGNILERFSAQQFPDLHSELNLSSLELGDSALYFCASSVSWWDSYEQYFGPGTRLTVT.